One sample yielded the 2 T cell receptor beta chains listed below, sequenced in a study of regulatory T cells in long-lasting Graves disease. Construction of TCR beta libraries relied on iRepertoire HTBI primers and on Arm-PCR targeting CDR3 regions. MiXCR, run by TCRdb on the multiplex PCR reads, gives a single entry per CDR3 protein. This sample has 580,000 or so distinct CDR3 sequences, with more than 15% found just once. Time point: newly diagnosed GD, antithyroid drugs for less than 3 months. The authors made the TCR library using RNA they extracted from PBMCs. This same sample was also taken into another study, of T cells in Graves' hyperthyroidism and ophthalmopathy.

Sequences were derived from peripheral blood mononuclear cells (PBMCs), sampled at new diagnosis, from a patient treated with antithyroid drugs. The receptors here all came from a man in his late teens or twenties with Graves disease.

The chain carries TRBV13 and TRBJ2-7, with 12 bases matching TRBD2. This CDR3 comprises 17 residues. J lost 2 bases, V lost 5 bases, and 10 bases had no gene match. Germline CDR1 and CDR2: PRHDT and FYEKMQ (reference sequence). CDR3 sequence: CASSAGGTSGSPYEQYF. CDR3 nucleotide sequence: TGTGCCAGCAGCGCCGGGGGGACTAGCGGGTCCCCCTACGAGCAGTACTTC.

A remark on this clonotype: One end of the junction fails to match germline, which may point to a read error. The gene calls are TRBV6-2 or TRBV6-3 and TRBJ2-7; unclear D gene. The CDR3 extends over 14 amino acids. Looked up from germline, CDR1 is MNHEY and CDR2 is SVGEGT. CDR3 DNA sequence: TGTGCCAGCAGCCCCGGAGCTTATGATTACGGGCAGTACTTC. This codes for CASSPGAYDYGQYF.